Listed here are 4 T cell receptor beta chains from one sample, sequenced in a study of early T cells in non-severe SARS-CoV-2 infection. TCRdb ran MiXCR on the 5' RACE reads and lists one entry per CDR3 protein. The data contain some 78,000 distinct CDR3 sequences, about 13% of them seen just once; the ten biggest clones take up roughly 6%. Sequenced sample: whole blood. Receptor source: an adult who was a healthcare worker with PCR-confirmed SARS-CoV-2 infection or an uninfected control (not recorded which).

Ten or more counts support this clonotype. The genes are TRBV3-1 and TRBJ1-1; D unclear. CDR3 length equals 14 residues. The germline V and J ends were trimmed by 1 base and 5 bases, with 11 bases remaining between them. Germline CDR1 is LGHDT and CDR2 is YNNKEL (reference sequence). CDR3 bases: TGTGCCAGCAGCCAAGTGGAGGGAAAAACTGAAGCTTTCTTT. Translating gives CASSQVEGKTEAFF.

This clonotype was seen a few times. J is TRBJ1-2 and V is TRBV7-6; no clear D gene. In germline, CDR1 is SGHVS, CDR2 FNYEAQ. V lost 1 base and J lost 4, with 7 bases in between. The CDR3 runs 13 residues. Here the CDR3 reads CASSLDGVYGYTF. The CDR3, as DNA: TGTGCCAGCAGCTTAGACGGCGTCTATGGCTACACCTTC.

CDR3 nucleotide sequence: TGCAGTGCTAGAGATTACGACAGCACAGATACGCAGTATTTT. Translation gives CSARDYDSTDTQYF. The chain combines TRBV20-1 with TRBJ2-3; D is undetermined. CDR1 and CDR2 from the germline V gene are DFQATT and SNEGSKA (reference sequence). The CDR3 is 14 amino acids. V lost 0 bases and J lost 0, with 7 bases in between.

This clonotype was seen a few times. The chain employs TRBV20-1 and TRBJ2-1; 12 bases are shared with TRBD2. The CDR3 consists of 17 residues. Germline assignment: CDR1 DFQATT and CDR2 SNEGSKA (reference sequence). Trimming removed 1 base from V and 0 bases from J; junction bases left unmatched: 4. CDR3 protein: CSARVASGRASYNEQFF. The CDR3 DNA reads as TGCAGTGCTAGAGTAGCTAGCGGGAGGGCCTCCTACAATGAGCAGTTCTTC.